Below are 15 T cell receptor beta chains sequenced from a single sample in a study of shared T cell receptors in the human thymus. TCRdb keeps only in-frame clones here, not all; method: immunoSEQ multiplex PCR. The table lists under 450,000 clones, over 90% of them singletons. Sequencing input: thymocytes. The receptors were gathered from a human donor.

The rearrangement links TRBV7-2 to TRBJ2-7, with 13 bases identical to TRBD2. CDR1 is SGHTA, CDR2 FQGNSA, per germline. V lost 5 bases and J lost 0; bases outside the gene matches: 4. CDR3 length: 16 amino acids. CDR3 nucleotide sequence: TGTGCCAGCAGCGAAAGACTAGCGGGAGGCTCCTACGAGCAGTACTTC. Translating it yields CASSERLAGGSYEQYF.

The V and J genes are TRBV27 and TRBJ1-4, with D perhaps matching TRBD1 (6 bases). This CDR3 comprises 13 residues. Germline-derived CDR1 and CDR2 are MNHEY and SMNVEV (reference sequence). The V gene lost 0 bases and the J gene lost 8 bases, with 7 bases spanning the gap. The CDR3 protein is CASSLSQGEKLFF. In DNA, the CDR3 is TGTGCCAGCAGTTTATCGCAGGGGGAAAAACTGTTTTTT.

This clone was picked up one time. V usage is TRBV14 and J usage is TRBJ2-2; TRBD2 might be the D (7 bases). Trimming left V 5 bases short and J 3 bases short, with 19 bases between. The CDR3 is 17 amino acids. From germline, CDR1 is SGHDN and CDR2 FVKESK. CDR3 nucleotides: TGTGCCAGCAGCTCAGATAGGGGGAGGGCCGACACCGGGGAGCTGTTTTTT. It encodes CASSSDRGRADTGELFF.

The chain links TRBV28 to TRBJ2-7; 11 bases agree with TRBD1. Germline V lookup: CDR1 MDHEN, CDR2 SYDVKM. The V and J ends lost 5 bases and 5 bases, in that order; junction bases with no gene match: 5. The CDR3 has 14 amino acids. The CDR3 reads CASSRGQGADEQYF. In DNA form, the CDR3 reads TGTGCCAGCAGTCGCGGACAGGGGGCAGACGAGCAGTACTTC.

The chain recombines TRBV11-3 with TRBJ2-2, with D tentatively TRBD2 (5 bases). The length of the CDR3 is 20 residues. Germline lookup yields CDR1 SGHNT and CDR2 YENEEA. V was cut by 7 bases and J by 0 bases, with 27 bases left in between. CDR3 region: CASTVYEAGLPYANTGELFF. As DNA, the CDR3 is TGTGCCAGCACCGTGTACGAAGCCGGACTTCCATACGCGAACACCGGGGAGCTGTTTTTT.

This clone was counted a few times. The rearrangement uses TRBV6-1 and TRBJ2-7; unclear D gene. The CDR3 is 11 amino acids. From germline, CDR1 is MNHNS and CDR2 SASEGT. V was clipped by 4 bases and J by 5 bases, with 6 bases between them. As DNA, the CDR3 is TGTGCCAGCAGTGGCACGGACGAGCAGTACTTC. Its protein product is CASSGTDEQYF.

The chain couples TRBV5-8 to TRBJ2-3; 10 positions match TRBD2. The trim removed 4 bases at V and 1 base at J, leaving 6 bases unmatched. This CDR3 comprises 16 residues. The germline V gene has CDR1 SGHTS and CDR2 YDEGEE. This CDR3 is CASSQGTSACTDTQYF. CDR3 coding DNA: TGTGCCAGCAGCCAGGGGACTAGCGCCTGCACAGATACGCAGTATTTT.

V is TRBV28 and J is TRBJ1-1; D may be TRBD1 (5 bases). The CDR3 has 12 residues. Trimming left V 7 bases short and J 7 bases short, with 13 bases between. Per the germline V gene, CDR1 is MDHEN and CDR2 is SYDVKM. In nucleotides, the CDR3 is TGTGCCAGCAAGGGACCCGGCCTTGAAGCTTTCTTT. Amino acids: CASKGPGLEAFF.

CDR3 loop: CASSPPSVSGGDYEQYF. CDR3 bases: TGTGCCAGCTCACCACCGTCTGTCAGCGGGGGTGACTACGAGCAGTACTTC. The gene calls are TRBV18 and TRBJ2-7; 8 bases are a match to TRBD2. The germline CDR1 and CDR2 sequences are KGHSH and LQKENI. CDR3 length: 17 residues. J was trimmed by 3 bases and V by 0 bases; bases with no gene match: 10.

The gene calls are TRBV7-8 and TRBJ2-7, with 7 bases that match TRBD2. Germline CDR1 is SGHVS and CDR2 is FQNEAQ. The CDR3 extends over 16 amino acids. V dropped 1 base and J dropped 7; count of bases not matched to a gene: 13. Here the CDR3 reads CASSLGGSRPRGEQYF. The CDR3 bases are TGTGCCAGCAGCTTAGGCGGGAGCCGTCCTCGGGGGGAGCAGTACTTC. The entire variable domain, with the rest obtained from reference TRBV7-8 and TRBJ2-7, is as follows: GAGVSQSPRYKVAKRGQDVALRCDPISGHVSLFWYQQALGQGPEFLTYFQNEAQLDKSGLPSDRFFAERPEGSVSTLKIQRTQQEDSAVYLCASSLGGSRPRGEQYFGPGTRLTVT.

The gene calls are TRBV28 and TRBJ2-7; TRBD2 matches 10 bases. Losses at the gene ends were 6 bases for V and 0 bases for J; bases not matched to a gene: 8. From germline, CDR1 is MDHEN and CDR2 SYDVKM. This CDR3 spans 16 amino acids. The CDR3 nucleotides are TGTGCCAGCAGCACCAGCCGGACTAGCGGCTCCTACGAGCAGTACTTC. Translated: CASSTSRTSGSYEQYF. The complete variable domain, with remaining parts taken from reference TRBV28 and TRBJ2-7, reads DVKVTQSSRYLVKRTGEKVFLECVQDMDHENMFWYRQDPGLGLRLIYFSYDVKMKEKGDIPEGYSVSREKKERFSLILESASTNQTSMYLCASSTSRTSGSYEQYFGPGTRLTVT.

This chain connects TRBV7-2 to TRBJ2-3; D may correspond to TRBD1 or TRBD2 (5 bases each). Between the trimmed V and J ends, which lost 6 bases and 5 bases, there was a span of 15 bases. CDR3 length: 14 residues. CDR1 and CDR2 from the germline V gene are SGHTA and FQGNSA. The chain's CDR3 is CASSCRRDEDTQYF. CDR3 bases: TGTGCCAGCAGTTGCCGCAGGGACGAAGATACGCAGTATTTT.

The genes are TRBV2 and TRBJ2-7; 8 bases line up with TRBD2. The V segment lost 1 base and the J segment 0 bases; nucleotides outside the gene matches: 11. From germline, CDR1 is SNHLY and CDR2 FYNNEI. This CDR3 contains 18 residues. DNA of the CDR3: TGTGCCAGCAGTGAAGAAAGGAGCGGGAGTCTCCTCTCCTACGAGCAGTACTTC. This sequence encodes CASSEERSGSLLSYEQYF.

The chain recombines TRBV28 with TRBJ2-3, with TRBD2 matching over 11 bases. After removal of 2 bases from V and 7 bases from J, the junction contained 14 bases not matched to a gene. Germline V gene data show CDR1 as MDHEN and CDR2 as SYDVKM. The CDR3 has 18 residues. CDR3 protein: CASSLGLLAGGQENTQYF. The CDR3 coding sequence is TGTGCCAGCAGTTTAGGCCTCCTAGCGGGAGGACAGGAGAATACGCAGTATTTT.

The chain employs TRBV20-1 and TRBJ1-1; no definite D call. The germline V and J ends were trimmed by 7 bases and 5 bases, with 8 bases remaining between them. Germline V gene data show CDR1 as DFQATT and CDR2 as SNEGSKA (reference sequence). This CDR3 comprises 10 residues. CDR3 DNA sequence: TGCAGTGTTGTTTCGACTGAAGCTTTCTTT. Translated: CSVVSTEAFF.